The 17 T cell receptor beta chains below all came from one sample that was sequenced in a study of blood T cell repertoires in COVID-19. Assay used: immunoSEQ multiplex PCR; TCRdb lists only in-frame clones, some missing. The table records some 380,000 clones, approximately 77% of them present only once. What was sequenced was peripheral blood. The receptors shown here come from a human donor with acute or convalescent COVID-19. The donor label of this sample is uncertain.

This sequence joins TRBV29-1 and TRBJ1-4; D is unclear. CDR1 is SQVTM, CDR2 ANQGSEA, per germline. The CDR3 spans 13 residues. V lost 5 bases and J 8 bases, leaving 15 bases between the germline ends. CDR3 sequence: CSVRSGNQEKLFF. DNA for the CDR3: TGCAGCGTTCGATCCGGGAATCAAGAAAAACTGTTTTTT.

The genes are TRBV24-1 and TRBJ2-1, with a possible D match to TRBD2 (6 bases). CDR3 length: 15 residues. The germline V gene encodes CDR1 KGHDR and CDR2 SFDVKD. The V end was cut by 10 bases, the J end by 0 bases, with 15 bases between. The CDR3 reads CATAEGWGSYNEQFF. The CDR3 coding sequence is TGTGCCACTGCGGAGGGGTGGGGCTCCTACAATGAGCAGTTCTTC.

This chain links TRBV19 with TRBJ1-2; no firm D call. The V and J ends lost 5 bases and 0 bases respectively, with 13 bases between them. CDR3 length: 15 residues. CDR1 and CDR2 (germline): LNHDA, SQIVND (reference sequence). CDR3 loop: CASSGYTVTNYGYTF. For the CDR3, the DNA is TGTGCCAGTAGTGGCTATACAGTTACTAACTATGGCTACACCTTC.

This rearrangement joins TRBV6-1 to TRBJ1-6; D unresolved. V shed 2 bases and J shed 10 bases, with 15 bases lying between them. From germline, CDR1 is MNHNS and CDR2 SASEGT. The CDR3 runs to 15 residues. CDR3 coding DNA: TGTGCCAGCAGTGAAACCCACGGCAGAGGGTCACCCCTCCACTTT. It codes for CASSETHGRGSPLHF.

This rearrangement joins TRBV11-2 to TRBJ2-7; 11 bases fit TRBD2. The CDR3 covers 14 residues. V was clipped by 3 bases and J by 7 bases; unmatched bases: 5. Germline CDR1 and CDR2: SGHAT and FQNNGV. As DNA, the CDR3 is TGTGCCAGCAGCTTTACTAGCGGGAGAGTAGAGCAGTACTTC. It yields the protein CASSFTSGRVEQYF.

This clone was seen a single time. The chain joins TRBV5-1 to TRBJ1-6; possibly TRBD1 for D (6 bases). CDR1 is SGHRS, CDR2 YFSETQ, per germline. V lost 9 bases and J 5 bases, leaving 18 bases between the germline ends. The CDR3 consists of 15 residues. CDR3 nucleotides: TGCGCCACCAAAAGGACAGTAATTGATAATTCACCCCTCCACTTT. Its protein is CATKRTVIDNSPLHF.

V is TRBV3-1 (or the pseudogene TRBV3-2) and J is TRBJ1-2; weak D call: TRBD1 (6 bases). This CDR3 contains 15 residues. Germline V gene lookup returns CDR1 LGHDT and CDR2 YNNKEL (reference sequence). Trimming shortened V by 3 bases and J by 2 bases, and 13 bases separated the two germline ends. This CDR3 is CASSHPDSGNYGYTF. The CDR3 bases are TGTGCCAGCAGCCACCCGGACAGTGGCAACTATGGCTACACCTTC.

The chain couples TRBV6-2 or TRBV6-3 to TRBJ2-7, with 14 bases identical to TRBD2. The CDR3 consists of 17 residues. J was trimmed by 0 bases and V by 5 bases; bases with no gene match: 6. Germline CDR1 is MNHEY and CDR2 is SVGEGT. CDR3 nucleotide sequence: TGTGCCAGCAGTAAGAGGGGGACTAGCGGGAGCTCCTACGAGCAGTACTTC. Translated, it gives CASSKRGTSGSSYEQYF.

V is TRBV7-8 and J is TRBJ1-2; unclear D gene. CDR1 is SGHVS, CDR2 FQNEAQ, per germline. Trimming removed 7 bases from V and 3 bases from J, with 15 bases in between. The CDR3 extends over 14 amino acids. The CDR3, as DNA: TGTGCCAGCACATACCGGCGGGCGGACTATGGCTACACCTTC. This codes for CASTYRRADYGYTF.

The rearrangement links TRBV19 to TRBJ1-2; 9 nucleotides match TRBD1. Germline trimming cut 4 bases from V and 5 bases from J; bases unmatched to any gene: 2. This CDR3 is built from 13 residues. In germline, CDR1 is LNHDA, CDR2 SQIVND (reference sequence). This CDR3 reads CASSNDRGYGYTF. CDR3 nucleotide sequence: TGTGCCAGTAGTAACGACAGGGGGTATGGCTACACCTTC.

The chain uses TRBV28 and TRBJ2-2, with 7 bases lining up with TRBD1. The CDR3 extends over 15 amino acids. The V gene end was trimmed by 5 bases and the J gene end by 7 bases; junction bases not matched to a gene: 10. CDR1 and CDR2 (germline): MDHEN, SYDVKM. CDR3 loop: CASSRIDREVGELFF. DNA for the CDR3: TGTGCCAGCAGTCGGATCGACAGGGAAGTCGGGGAGCTGTTTTTT.

The V call is TRBV11-1, the J call TRBJ2-3; 10 bases are shared with TRBD1. This CDR3 spans 15 amino acids. In germline, CDR1 is SGHAT, CDR2 FQDESV (reference sequence). V lost 5 bases, J lost 6 bases, and 8 bases stayed unmatched. CDR3 protein: CASSIPGQGWDTQYF. The CDR3 DNA reads as TGTGCCAGCAGCATACCGGGACAGGGGTGGGATACGCAGTATTTT.

The chain employs TRBV10-2 and TRBJ2-2, with a weak D call TRBD2 (6 bases). Germline-derived CDR1 and CDR2 are WSHSY and SAAADI. Deletions cut 7 bases from V and 5 bases from J, with 14 bases between. This CDR3 region has 14 residues. The CDR3 spells CASIVTAGTGELFF. In DNA form, the CDR3 reads TGCGCCAGCATCGTGACGGCGGGAACCGGGGAGCTGTTTTTT.

V is TRBV5-1 and J is TRBJ1-4; no reliable D call. V shed 6 bases and J shed 1 base, with 13 bases lying between them. Germline V gives CDR1 SGHRS, CDR2 YFSETQ. The CDR3 spans 15 residues. The DNA of the CDR3 is TGCGCCAGCACCAAAGGCCGGGGAACTAATGAAAAACTGTTTTTT. Translating gives CASTKGRGTNEKLFF.

The chain uses TRBV28 and TRBJ1-5, with D possibly TRBD1 on 6 matching bases. The V and J ends lost 1 base and 7 bases respectively, with 17 bases between them. Germline values: CDR1 MDHEN, CDR2 SYDVKM. CDR3 length: 16 amino acids. CDR3: CASSLLARQVGQPQHF. In DNA, the CDR3 is TGTGCCAGCAGTTTATTGGCCCGACAGGTGGGACAGCCCCAGCATTTT.

The chain has TRBV7-8 and TRBJ2-2; 7 bases fit TRBD2. This CDR3 has 15 residues. The ends lost 3 bases at V and 3 bases at J; junction bases unmatched: 4. Germline V gives CDR1 SGHVS, CDR2 FQNEAQ. This chain's CDR3 is CASSLFRGDTGELFF. As DNA, the CDR3 is TGTGCCAGCAGCTTGTTCCGGGGGGACACCGGGGAGCTGTTTTTT.

This clone showed up just once. The V call is TRBV19, the J call TRBJ2-3; D may be TRBD1 (5 bases). CDR1 and CDR2 from the germline V gene are LNHDA and SQIVND (reference sequence). V was shortened by 3 bases and J by 2 bases, with 9 bases between the two germline ends. The CDR3 length is 14 residues. The CDR3 DNA sequence: TGTGCCAGTAGTATCGAAGGGGCCACAGATACGCAGTATTTT. It encodes CASSIEGATDTQYF.